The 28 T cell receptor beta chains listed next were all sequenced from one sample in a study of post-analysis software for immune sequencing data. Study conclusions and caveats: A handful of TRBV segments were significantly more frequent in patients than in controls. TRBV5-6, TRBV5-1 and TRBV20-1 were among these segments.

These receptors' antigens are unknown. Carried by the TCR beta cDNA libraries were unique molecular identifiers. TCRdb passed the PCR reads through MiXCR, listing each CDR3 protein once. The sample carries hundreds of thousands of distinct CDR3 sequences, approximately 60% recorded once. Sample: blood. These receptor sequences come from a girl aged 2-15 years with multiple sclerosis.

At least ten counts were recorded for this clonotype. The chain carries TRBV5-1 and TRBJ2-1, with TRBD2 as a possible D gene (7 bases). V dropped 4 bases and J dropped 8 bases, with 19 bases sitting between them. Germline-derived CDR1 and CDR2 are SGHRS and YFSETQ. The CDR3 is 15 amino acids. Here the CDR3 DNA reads TGCGCCAGCAGCCCCGAGGGGGGGAGGGCCTATGAGCAGTTCTTC. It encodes CASSPEGGRAYEQFF.

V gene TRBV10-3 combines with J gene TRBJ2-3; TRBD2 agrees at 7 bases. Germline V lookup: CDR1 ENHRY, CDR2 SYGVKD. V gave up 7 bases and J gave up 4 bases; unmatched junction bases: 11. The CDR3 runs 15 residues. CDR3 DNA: TGTGCCATCACCGAGGGGAGGGACTATGCAGATACGCAGTATTTT. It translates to CAITEGRDYADTQYF.

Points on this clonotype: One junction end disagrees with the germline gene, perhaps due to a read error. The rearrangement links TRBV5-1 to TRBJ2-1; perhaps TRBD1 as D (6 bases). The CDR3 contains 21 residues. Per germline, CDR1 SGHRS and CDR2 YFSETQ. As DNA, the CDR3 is TGCGGCAGCACCAGTTCCCCTATGGGACACCGAGTTTCTAGAAGGGCGAATGAGCAGTTCTTC. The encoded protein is CGSTSSPMGHRVSRRANEQFF.

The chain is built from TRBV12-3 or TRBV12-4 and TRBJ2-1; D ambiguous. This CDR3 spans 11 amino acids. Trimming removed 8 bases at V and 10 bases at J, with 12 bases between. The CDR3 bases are TGTGCCAGCGCCGAACACTCCGAGCAGTTCTTC. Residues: CASAEHSEQFF.

Here the CDR3 reads CASSLFTSGGINPYNEQFF. The CDR3, as DNA: TGCGCCAGCAGCTTGTTTACTAGCGGGGGGATCAACCCCTACAATGAGCAGTTCTTC. The rearrangement links TRBV5-1 to TRBJ2-1; 12 nucleotides agree with TRBD2. CDR1 and CDR2 from the germline V gene are SGHRS and YFSETQ. The J segment lost 2 bases and the V segment lost 1 base, leaving 10 bases of the junction unmatched. This CDR3 is built from 19 residues.

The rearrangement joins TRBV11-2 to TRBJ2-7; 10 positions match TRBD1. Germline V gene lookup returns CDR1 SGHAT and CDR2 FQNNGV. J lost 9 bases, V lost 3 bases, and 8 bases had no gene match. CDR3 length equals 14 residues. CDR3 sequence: CASSLGQGFVSQYF. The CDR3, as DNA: TGTGCCAGCAGCTTGGGACAGGGGTTCGTGTCGCAGTACTTC.

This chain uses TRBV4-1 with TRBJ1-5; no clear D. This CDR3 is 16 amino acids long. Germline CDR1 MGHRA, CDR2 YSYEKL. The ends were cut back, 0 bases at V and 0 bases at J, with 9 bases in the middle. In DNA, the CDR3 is TGCGCCAGCAGCCAAGAGGCAGCTAATAGCAATCAGCCCCAGCATTTT. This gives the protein CASSQEAANSNQPQHF.

The CDR3 DNA is TGTGCCAGCAGCTCAATGATGGCCAATGAGCAGTTCTTC. It yields the protein CASSSMMANEQFF. The rearrangement joins TRBV7-2 to TRBJ2-1; D uncertain. Germline lookup yields CDR1 SGHTA and CDR2 FQGNSA. CDR3 length equals 13 residues. V was clipped by 4 bases and J by 6 bases, with 10 bases between them.

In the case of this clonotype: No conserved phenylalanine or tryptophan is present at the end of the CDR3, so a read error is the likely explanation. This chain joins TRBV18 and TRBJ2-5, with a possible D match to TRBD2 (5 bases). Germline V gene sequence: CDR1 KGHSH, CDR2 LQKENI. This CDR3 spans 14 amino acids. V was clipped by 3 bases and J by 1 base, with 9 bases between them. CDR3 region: CASSPGIAQETQYS. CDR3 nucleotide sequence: TGTGCCAGCTCACCCGGGATAGCCCAAGAGACCCAGTACTCC.

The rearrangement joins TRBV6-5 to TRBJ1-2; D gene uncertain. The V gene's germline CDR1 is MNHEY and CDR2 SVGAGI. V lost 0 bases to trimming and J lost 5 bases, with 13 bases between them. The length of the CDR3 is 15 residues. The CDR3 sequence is CASSYSGRVEYGYTF. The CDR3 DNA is TGTGCCAGCAGTTACTCGGGGAGGGTCGAATATGGCTACACCTTC.

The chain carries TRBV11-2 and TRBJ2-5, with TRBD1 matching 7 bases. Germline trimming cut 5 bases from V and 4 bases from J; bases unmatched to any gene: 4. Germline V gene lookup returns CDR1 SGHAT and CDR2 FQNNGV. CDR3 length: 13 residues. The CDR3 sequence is CASSQDRIETQYF. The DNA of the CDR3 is TGTGCCAGCAGCCAGGACAGGATAGAGACCCAGTACTTC.

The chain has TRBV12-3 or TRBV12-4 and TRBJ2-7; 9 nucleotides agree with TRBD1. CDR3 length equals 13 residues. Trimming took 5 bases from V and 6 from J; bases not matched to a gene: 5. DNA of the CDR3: TGTGCCAGCAGTGACAGGGGGGAGTTCGAGCAGTACTTC. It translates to CASSDRGEFEQYF.

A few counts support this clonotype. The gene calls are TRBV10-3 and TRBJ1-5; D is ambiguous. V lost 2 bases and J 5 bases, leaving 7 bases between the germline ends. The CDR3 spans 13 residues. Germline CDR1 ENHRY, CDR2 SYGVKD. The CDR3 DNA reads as TGTGCCATCAGTGAGAATAGGGATCAGCCCCAGCATTTT. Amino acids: CAISENRDQPQHF.

The CDR3, as DNA: TGTGCCAGCAGTCAGACAGGTCTTTATGGCTACACCTTC. As protein: CASSQTGLYGYTF. This chain links TRBV28 with TRBJ1-2; possible D gene TRBD1, 6 bases. Trimming cost V 5 bases and J 5 bases, with 12 bases left between them. The CDR3 runs 13 residues. The germline V gene has CDR1 MDHEN and CDR2 SYDVKM.

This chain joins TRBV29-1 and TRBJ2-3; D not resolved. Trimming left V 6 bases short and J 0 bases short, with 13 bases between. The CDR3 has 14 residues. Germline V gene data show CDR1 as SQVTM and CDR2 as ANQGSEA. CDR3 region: CSVQQVASTDTQYF. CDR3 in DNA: TGCAGCGTCCAACAAGTCGCTAGCACAGATACGCAGTATTTT.

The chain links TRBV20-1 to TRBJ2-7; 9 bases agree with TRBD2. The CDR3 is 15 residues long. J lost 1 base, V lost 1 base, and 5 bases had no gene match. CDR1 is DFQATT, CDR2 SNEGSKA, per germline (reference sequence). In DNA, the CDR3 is TGCAGTGCTAGAGTACTAGCGGGCCTATCCTACGAGCAGTACTTC. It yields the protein CSARVLAGLSYEQYF.

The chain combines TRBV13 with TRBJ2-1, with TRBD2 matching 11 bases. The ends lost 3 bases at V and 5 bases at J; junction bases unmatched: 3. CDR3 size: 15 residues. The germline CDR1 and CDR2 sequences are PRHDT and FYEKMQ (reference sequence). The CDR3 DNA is TGTGCCAGCAGCTTCCGGACTAGCGGGCACAATGAGCAGTTCTTC. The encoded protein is CASSFRTSGHNEQFF.

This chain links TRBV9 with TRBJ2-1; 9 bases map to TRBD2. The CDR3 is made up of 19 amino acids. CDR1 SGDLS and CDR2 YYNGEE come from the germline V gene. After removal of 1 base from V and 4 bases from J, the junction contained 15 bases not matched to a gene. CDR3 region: CASSVSPGTGGRGYNEQFF. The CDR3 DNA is TGTGCCAGCAGCGTAAGCCCCGGGACTGGCGGGAGGGGGTACAATGAGCAGTTCTTC.

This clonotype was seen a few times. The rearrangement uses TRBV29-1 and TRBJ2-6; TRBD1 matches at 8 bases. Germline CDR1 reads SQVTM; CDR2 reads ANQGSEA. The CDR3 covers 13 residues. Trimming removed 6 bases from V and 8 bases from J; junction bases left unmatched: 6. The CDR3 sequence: CSVGQGRTNVLTF. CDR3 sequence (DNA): TGCAGCGTAGGACAGGGAAGGACCAACGTCCTGACTTTC.

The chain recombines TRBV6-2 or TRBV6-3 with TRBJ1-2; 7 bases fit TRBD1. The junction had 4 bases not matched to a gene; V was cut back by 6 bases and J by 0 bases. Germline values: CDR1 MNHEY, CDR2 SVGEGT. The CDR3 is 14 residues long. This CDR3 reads CASRSGTANYGYTF. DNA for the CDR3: TGTGCCAGCAGGAGTGGGACAGCTAACTATGGCTACACCTTC.

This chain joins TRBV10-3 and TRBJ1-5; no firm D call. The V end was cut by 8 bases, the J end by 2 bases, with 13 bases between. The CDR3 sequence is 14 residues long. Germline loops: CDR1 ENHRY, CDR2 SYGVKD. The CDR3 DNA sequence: TGTGCCATCGAGGGTCGAGTGTGCAATCAGCCCCAGCATTTT. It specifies CAIEGRVCNQPQHF.

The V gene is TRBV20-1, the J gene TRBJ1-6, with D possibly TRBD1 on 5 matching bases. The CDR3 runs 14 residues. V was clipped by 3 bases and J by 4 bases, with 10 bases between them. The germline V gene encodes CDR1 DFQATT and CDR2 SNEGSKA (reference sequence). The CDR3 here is CSASHPGYNSPLHF. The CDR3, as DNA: TGCAGTGCTAGTCACCCAGGGTATAATTCACCCCTCCACTTT.

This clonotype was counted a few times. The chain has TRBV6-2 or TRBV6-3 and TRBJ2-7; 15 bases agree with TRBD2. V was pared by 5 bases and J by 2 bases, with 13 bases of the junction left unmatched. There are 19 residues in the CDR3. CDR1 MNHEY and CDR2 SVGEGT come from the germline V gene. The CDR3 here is CASSPRLGLAGGTPYEQYF. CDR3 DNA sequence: TGTGCCAGCAGTCCTCGCCTGGGACTAGCGGGAGGTACCCCCTACGAGCAGTACTTC.

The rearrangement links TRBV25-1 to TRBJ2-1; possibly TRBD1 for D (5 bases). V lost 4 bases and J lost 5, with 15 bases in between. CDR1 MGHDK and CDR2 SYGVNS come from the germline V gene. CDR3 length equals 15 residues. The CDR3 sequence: CASSATVDTNNEQFF. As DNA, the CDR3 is TGTGCCAGCAGTGCGACCGTGGACACTAACAATGAGCAGTTCTTC.

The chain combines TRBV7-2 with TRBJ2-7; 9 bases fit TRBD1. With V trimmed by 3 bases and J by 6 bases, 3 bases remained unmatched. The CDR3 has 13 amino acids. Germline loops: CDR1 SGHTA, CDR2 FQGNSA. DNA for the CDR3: TGTGCCAGCAGCTTCCGGGACAGGGTCGAGCAGTACTTC. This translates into CASSFRDRVEQYF.

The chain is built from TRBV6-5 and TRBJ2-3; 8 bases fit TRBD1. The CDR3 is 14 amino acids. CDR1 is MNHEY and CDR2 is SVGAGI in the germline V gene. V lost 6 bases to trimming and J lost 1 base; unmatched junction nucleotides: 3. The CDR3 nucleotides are TGTGCCAGCAGGACAGGGGACCGCACAGATACGCAGTATTTT. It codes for CASRTGDRTDTQYF.

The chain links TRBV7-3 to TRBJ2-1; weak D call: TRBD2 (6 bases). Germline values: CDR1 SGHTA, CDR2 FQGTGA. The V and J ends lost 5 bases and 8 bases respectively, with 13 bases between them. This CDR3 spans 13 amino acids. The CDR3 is CASSQREMHEQFF. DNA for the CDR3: TGTGCCAGCAGCCAACGGGAGATGCATGAGCAGTTCTTC.

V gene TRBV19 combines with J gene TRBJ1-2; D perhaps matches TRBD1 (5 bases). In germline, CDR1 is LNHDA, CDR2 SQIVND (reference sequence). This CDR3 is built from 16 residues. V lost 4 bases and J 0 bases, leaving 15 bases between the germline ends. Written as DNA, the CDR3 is TGTGCCAGTAGTAGAACAGGAGGACGAGCTAACTATGGCTACACCTTC. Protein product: CASSRTGGRANYGYTF.